This T cell receptor (beta chain) is from a study of blood T cell repertoires in COVID-19. About the study: Sites across the United States, Italy and Spain contributed samples from acute and convalescent COVID-19. T cells, B-cell-depleted T cells, or PBMCs supplied cDNA or gDNA.

Germline V gene sequence: CDR1 SGHTA, CDR2 FQGNSA. The V and J ends lost 3 bases and 7 bases respectively, with 13 bases between them. This CDR3 contains 14 residues. Authors' methods: Amplification of reference gene primers was used by the study to estimate nucleated cell counts. Only in-frame clones appear in the TCRdb table, and some are missing; sequencing was by immunoSEQ multiplex PCR. From that table come the V and J calls and clone size; the DNA was used to work out D and trimming. The sample has about 210,000 clones; around 80% are singletons. The chain recombines TRBV7-2 with TRBJ1-5; tentatively, D is TRBD1 (5 bases). The TCR comes from a middle-aged woman with acute or convalescent COVID-19. Input material: peripheral blood. In DNA form, the CDR3 reads TGTGCCAGCAGCTTCCTCGGGGGGAACCAGCCCCAGCATTTT. The encoded protein is CASSFLGGNQPQHF.